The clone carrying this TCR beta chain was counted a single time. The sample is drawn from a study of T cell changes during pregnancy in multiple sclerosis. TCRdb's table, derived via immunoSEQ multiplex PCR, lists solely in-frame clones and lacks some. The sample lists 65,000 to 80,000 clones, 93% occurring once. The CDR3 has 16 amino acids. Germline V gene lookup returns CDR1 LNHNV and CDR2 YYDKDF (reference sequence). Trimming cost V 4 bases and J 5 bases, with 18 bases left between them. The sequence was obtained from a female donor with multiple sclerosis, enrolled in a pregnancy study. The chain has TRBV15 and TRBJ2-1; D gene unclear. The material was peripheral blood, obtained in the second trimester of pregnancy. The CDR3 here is CATSTGPPSINNEQFF. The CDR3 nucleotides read TGTGCCACCAGCACTGGCCCCCCCTCAATAAACAATGAGCAGTTCTTC.